These T cell receptor beta chains were read from a single sample in a study of response to subunit inactivated influenza vaccine. TCRdb re-called the RT-PCR reads through MiXCR, storing one row per CDR3 protein. This sample has about 530,000 distinct CDR3 sequences; roughly 12% occur once, and the top ten carry 10% to 13%. The sample in question was PBMCs from blood, obtained on the day of vaccination. The origin of the receptors is a man in his fifties who received an inactivated influenza vaccine. Each CDR3 is given with its conserved first and last residue. Fields, in order: CDR3 length, D gene, clone size, V gene, J gene, CDR3 protein, CDR3 DNA. D genes are given only for firm matches. A clone size is listed for some rows: how often the clone was seen (once, few, many), or a class if it is expanded.

CDR3 length: 15
D gene: -
clone size: -
V gene: TRBV4-3
J gene: TRBJ2-2
CDR3 protein: CASSRIRDDTGELFF
CDR3 DNA: TGCGCCAGCAGCCGGATCCGGGACGACACCGGGGAGCTGTTTTTT

CDR3 length: 12
D gene: -
clone size: few
V gene: TRBV5-1
J gene: TRBJ1-2
CDR3 protein: CASSSSGYGYTF
CDR3 DNA: TGCGCCAGCAGCTCCAGTGGCTATGGCTACACCTTC

CDR3 length: 13
D gene: -
clone size: few
V gene: TRBV5-8
J gene: TRBJ2-3
CDR3 protein: CASSLRTSDTQYF
CDR3 DNA: TGTGCCAGCAGCTTACGGACCTCAGATACGCAGTATTTT

CDR3 length: 16
D gene: TRBD1
clone size: few
V gene: TRBV5-1
J gene: TRBJ1-1
CDR3 protein: CASSSGGSLVNTEAFF
CDR3 DNA: TGCGCCAGCAGTTCAGGGGGCTCCTTAGTGAACACTGAAGCTTTCTTT

CDR3 length: 13
D gene: -
clone size: few
V gene: TRBV10-3
J gene: TRBJ1-1
CDR3 protein: CAATVRSNTEAFF
CDR3 DNA: TGTGCCGCCACCGTTCGGTCCAACACTGAAGCTTTCTTT

CDR3 length: 11
D gene: -
clone size: -
V gene: TRBV30
J gene: TRBJ1-2
CDR3 protein: CAGINNYGYTF
CDR3 DNA: TGTGCCGGGATCAATAACTATGGCTACACCTTC

CDR3 length: 15
D gene: -
clone size: -
V gene: TRBV27
J gene: TRBJ2-1
CDR3 protein: CASSLSPNTYNEEFF
CDR3 DNA: TGTGCCAGCAGTTTATCCCCGAACACATACAATGAGGAGTTCTTC

CDR3 length: 17
D gene: -
clone size: few
V gene: TRBV15
J gene: TRBJ2-3
CDR3 protein: CATSSQTRGYSTDTQYF
CDR3 DNA: TGTGCCACCAGCAGCCAGACGAGGGGGTACAGCACAGATACGCAGTATTTT

CDR3 length: 15
D gene: -
clone size: few
V gene: TRBV3-1
J gene: TRBJ2-3
CDR3 protein: CASSHRAGTTDTQYF
CDR3 DNA: TGTGCCAGCAGCCACCGGGCAGGAACTACAGATACGCAGTATTTT

CDR3 length: 16
D gene: TRBD1
clone size: few
V gene: TRBV7-9
J gene: TRBJ2-3
CDR3 protein: CASSVQGALDTDTQYF
CDR3 DNA: TGTGCCAGCAGCGTACAGGGGGCACTCGACACAGATACGCAGTATTTT

CDR3 length: 15
D gene: TRBD2
clone size: few
V gene: TRBV28
J gene: TRBJ2-1
CDR3 protein: CASSWTSGIRNEQFF
CDR3 DNA: TGTGCCAGCAGTTGGACTAGCGGGATTCGGAATGAGCAGTTCTTC

CDR3 length: 18
D gene: -
clone size: many
V gene: TRBV4-3
J gene: TRBJ2-1
CDR3 protein: CASSQDEHRSRSYNEQFF
CDR3 DNA: TGCGCCAGCAGCCAAGATGAACACCGGTCTCGCTCCTACAATGAGCAGTTCTTC

CDR3 length: 18
D gene: TRBD1
clone size: few
V gene: TRBV28
J gene: TRBJ1-2
CDR3 protein: CASTPGGGTQGGSYGYTF
CDR3 DNA: TGTGCCAGCACCCCGGGAGGTGGGACACAGGGGGGCAGCTATGGCTACACCTTC

CDR3 length: 14
D gene: -
clone size: few
V gene: TRBV7-8
J gene: TRBJ1-5
CDR3 protein: CASTDFGFDQPQHF
CDR3 DNA: TGTGCCAGCACCGACTTTGGGTTTGATCAGCCCCAGCATTTT

CDR3 length: 14
D gene: -
clone size: -
V gene: TRBV27
J gene: TRBJ2-7
CDR3 protein: CASSIGGPGSEQYF
CDR3 DNA: TGTGCCAGCAGTATCGGCGGGCCGGGCTCCGAGCAGTACTTC

CDR3 length: 15
D gene: -
clone size: -
V gene: TRBV20-1
J gene: TRBJ2-2
CDR3 protein: CSASMIGGLTGELFF
CDR3 DNA: TGCAGTGCTAGTATGATAGGGGGTCTAACTGGGGAGCTGTTTTTT

CDR3 length: 15
D gene: TRBD1
clone size: many
V gene: TRBV5-1
J gene: TRBJ2-5
CDR3 protein: CASSFAGQGKETQYF
CDR3 DNA: TGCGCCAGCAGTTTTGCGGGACAGGGGAAAGAGACCCAGTACTTC

CDR3 length: 12
D gene: -
clone size: -
V gene: TRBV28
J gene: TRBJ2-3
CDR3 protein: CASTSRLDTQYF
CDR3 DNA: TGTGCCAGCACCTCTAGGTTGGATACGCAGTATTTT

CDR3 length: 14
D gene: TRBD2
clone size: -
V gene: TRBV9
J gene: TRBJ2-1
CDR3 protein: CASSDFGRYNEQFF
CDR3 DNA: TGTGCCAGCAGTGATTTCGGGAGGTACAATGAGCAGTTCTTC

CDR3 length: 15
D gene: TRBD2
clone size: -
V gene: TRBV24-1
J gene: TRBJ2-1
CDR3 protein: CATSDPSGVSNEQFF
CDR3 DNA: TGTGCCACCAGTGACCCTAGCGGGGTATCAAATGAGCAGTTCTTC

CDR3 length: 17
D gene: -
clone size: few
V gene: TRBV9
J gene: TRBJ1-6
CDR3 protein: CASSLGPGPDFDSPLHF
CDR3 DNA: TGTGCCAGCAGCCTCGGGCCAGGACCAGATTTTGATTCACCCCTCCACTTT

CDR3 length: 17
D gene: TRBD1
clone size: -
V gene: TRBV24-1
J gene: TRBJ2-2
CDR3 protein: CATSDWGQEPNTGELFF
CDR3 DNA: TGTGCCACCAGTGATTGGGGACAGGAGCCGAACACCGGGGAGCTGTTTTTT

CDR3 length: 16
D gene: TRBD1
clone size: many
V gene: TRBV12-3/TRBV12-4
J gene: TRBJ1-2
CDR3 protein: CASRGLRDRGRSGYTF
CDR3 DNA: TGTGCCAGCAGGGGGCTACGGGACAGGGGAAGGAGTGGCTACACCTTC

CDR3 length: 17
D gene: -
clone size: many
V gene: TRBV3-1
J gene: TRBJ2-7
CDR3 protein: CASSIPWGAGRIYEQYF
CDR3 DNA: TGTGCCAGCAGCATCCCCTGGGGGGCAGGGAGGATCTACGAGCAGTACTTC

CDR3 length: 14
D gene: -
clone size: -
V gene: TRBV5-1
J gene: TRBJ2-2
CDR3 protein: CASSGRDPTGELFF
CDR3 DNA: TGCGCCAGCAGTGGGCGGGACCCCACCGGGGAGCTGTTTTTT

CDR3 length: 13
D gene: -
clone size: many
V gene: TRBV20-1
J gene: TRBJ2-5
CDR3 protein: CSAQEAGVETQYF
CDR3 DNA: TGCAGTGCCCAGGAAGCGGGTGTAGAGACCCAGTACTTC

CDR3 length: 16
D gene: TRBD2
clone size: many
V gene: TRBV5-1
J gene: TRBJ2-1
CDR3 protein: CASSLDTGRTHNEQFF
CDR3 DNA: TGCGCCAGCAGCTTGGATACCGGGAGGACCCACAATGAGCAGTTCTTC

CDR3 length: 15
D gene: -
clone size: many
V gene: TRBV4-1
J gene: TRBJ1-2
CDR3 protein: CASSPSDAEAYGYTF
CDR3 DNA: TGCGCCAGCAGCCCCTCGGACGCGGAGGCCTATGGCTACACCTTC

CDR3 length: 14
D gene: -
clone size: few
V gene: TRBV20-1
J gene: TRBJ1-5
CDR3 protein: CSARGGGAGQPQHF
CDR3 DNA: TGCAGTGCTAGAGGGGGTGGAGCGGGACAGCCCCAGCATTTT

CDR3 length: 16
D gene: TRBD1
clone size: -
V gene: TRBV24-1
J gene: TRBJ2-5
CDR3 protein: CATSDLQGVGGETQYF
CDR3 DNA: TGTGCCACCAGTGATTTGCAGGGGGTAGGCGGAGAGACCCAGTACTTC

CDR3 length: 17
D gene: TRBD2
clone size: -
V gene: TRBV9
J gene: TRBJ2-1
CDR3 protein: CASSVGAGGASYNEQFF
CDR3 DNA: TGTGCCAGCAGCGTAGGTGCCGGGGGGGCCAGTTACAATGAGCAGTTCTTC

CDR3 length: 16
D gene: -
clone size: -
V gene: TRBV24-1
J gene: TRBJ2-5
CDR3 protein: CATRTKTAPGVETQYF
CDR3 DNA: TGTGCCACCAGAACTAAGACAGCCCCGGGGGTAGAGACCCAGTACTTC

CDR3 length: 15
D gene: TRBD2
clone size: many
V gene: TRBV27
J gene: TRBJ2-1
CDR3 protein: CASSLFGSGYNEQFF
CDR3 DNA: TGTGCCAGCAGTTTATTTGGTAGCGGGTACAATGAGCAGTTCTTC

CDR3 length: 21
D gene: TRBD2
clone size: -
V gene: TRBV24-1
J gene: TRBJ2-1
CDR3 protein: CATFDLTPGLATPGVLGEQFF
CDR3 DNA: TGTGCGACCTTTGATTTGACCCCGGGACTAGCGACACCCGGGGTATTAGGTGAGCAGTTCTTC

CDR3 length: 15
D gene: TRBD2
clone size: few
V gene: TRBV4-2
J gene: TRBJ2-5
CDR3 protein: CASSPGGGPAETQYF
CDR3 DNA: TGTGCCAGCAGCCCCGGGGGGGGGCCCGCAGAGACCCAGTACTTC

CDR3 length: 14
D gene: TRBD2
clone size: few
V gene: TRBV6-2/TRBV6-3
J gene: TRBJ2-5
CDR3 protein: CASSYYGGTETQYF
CDR3 DNA: TGTGCCAGCAGTTACTACGGGGGGACAGAGACCCAGTACTTC

CDR3 length: 16
D gene: -
clone size: many
V gene: TRBV5-1
J gene: TRBJ2-1
CDR3 protein: CASSLAGQVTYNEQFF
CDR3 DNA: TGCGCCAGCAGCTTGGCAGGGCAGGTGACCTACAATGAGCAGTTCTTC

CDR3 length: 14
D gene: TRBD1
clone size: -
V gene: TRBV20-1
J gene: TRBJ2-7
CDR3 protein: CSARDLDRGGEQYF
CDR3 DNA: TGCAGTGCTAGAGATTTGGACAGGGGTGGCGAGCAGTACTTC

CDR3 length: 15
D gene: TRBD2
clone size: many
V gene: TRBV29-1
J gene: TRBJ2-2
CDR3 protein: CSVAKAGGLPGELFF
CDR3 DNA: TGCAGCGTCGCCAAGGCGGGAGGGCTGCCCGGGGAGCTGTTTTTT

CDR3 length: 13
D gene: TRBD1
clone size: -
V gene: TRBV6-1
J gene: TRBJ1-2
CDR3 protein: CASRRTGRDGYTF
CDR3 DNA: TGTGCCAGCAGGAGGACAGGGAGGGATGGCTACACCTTC

CDR3 length: 16
D gene: TRBD1
clone size: -
V gene: TRBV7-8
J gene: TRBJ1-5
CDR3 protein: CASSLALGQVHQPQHF
CDR3 DNA: TGTGCCAGCAGCTTAGCCTTAGGACAGGTGCATCAGCCCCAGCATTTT